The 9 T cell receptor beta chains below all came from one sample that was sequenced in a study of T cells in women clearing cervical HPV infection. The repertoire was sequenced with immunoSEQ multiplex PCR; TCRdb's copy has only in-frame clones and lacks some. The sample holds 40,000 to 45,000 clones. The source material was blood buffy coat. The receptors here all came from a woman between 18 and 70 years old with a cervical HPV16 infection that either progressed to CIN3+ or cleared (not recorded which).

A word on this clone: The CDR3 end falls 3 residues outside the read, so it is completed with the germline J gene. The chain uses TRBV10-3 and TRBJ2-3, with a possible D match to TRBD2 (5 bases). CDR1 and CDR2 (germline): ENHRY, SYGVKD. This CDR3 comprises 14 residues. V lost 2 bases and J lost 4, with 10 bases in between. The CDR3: CAISERGYADTQYF. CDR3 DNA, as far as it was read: TGTGCCATCAGTGAGAGAGGGTATGCAGATACG.

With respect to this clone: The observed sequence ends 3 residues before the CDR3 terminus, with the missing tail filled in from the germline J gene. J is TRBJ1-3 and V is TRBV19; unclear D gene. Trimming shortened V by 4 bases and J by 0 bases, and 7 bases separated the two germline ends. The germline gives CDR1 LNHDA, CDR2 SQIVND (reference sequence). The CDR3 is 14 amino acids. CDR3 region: CASSTLNSGNTIYF. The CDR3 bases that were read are TGTGCCAGTAGTACCCTTAACTCTGGAAACACC.

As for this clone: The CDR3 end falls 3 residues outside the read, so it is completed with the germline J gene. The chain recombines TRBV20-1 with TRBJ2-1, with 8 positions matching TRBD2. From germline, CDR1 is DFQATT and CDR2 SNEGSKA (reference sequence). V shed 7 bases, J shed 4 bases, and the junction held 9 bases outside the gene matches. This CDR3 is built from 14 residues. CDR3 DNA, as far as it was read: TGCAGTGTTTTGCGGGAGGACTCGTACAATGAG. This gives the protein CSVLREDSYNE. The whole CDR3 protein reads CSVLREDSYNEQFF.

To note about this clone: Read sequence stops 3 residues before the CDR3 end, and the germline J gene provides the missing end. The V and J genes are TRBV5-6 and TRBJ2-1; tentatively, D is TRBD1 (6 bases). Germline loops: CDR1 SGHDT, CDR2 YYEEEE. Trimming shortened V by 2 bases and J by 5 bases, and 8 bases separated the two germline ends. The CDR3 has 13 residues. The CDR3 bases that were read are TGTGCCAGCAGCTTAAGGGGGAACAATGAG. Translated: CASSLRGNNE. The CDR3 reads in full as CASSLRGNNEQFF.

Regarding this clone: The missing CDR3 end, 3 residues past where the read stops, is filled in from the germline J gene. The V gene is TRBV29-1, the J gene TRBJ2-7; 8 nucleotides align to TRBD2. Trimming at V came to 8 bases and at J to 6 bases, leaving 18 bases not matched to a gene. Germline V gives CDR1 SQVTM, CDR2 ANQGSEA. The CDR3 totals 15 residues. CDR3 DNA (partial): TGCAGCATACGCCCGTTGCCAGCGGGAGCCGTCGAG. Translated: CSIRPLPAGAVE. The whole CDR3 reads CSIRPLPAGAVEQYF.

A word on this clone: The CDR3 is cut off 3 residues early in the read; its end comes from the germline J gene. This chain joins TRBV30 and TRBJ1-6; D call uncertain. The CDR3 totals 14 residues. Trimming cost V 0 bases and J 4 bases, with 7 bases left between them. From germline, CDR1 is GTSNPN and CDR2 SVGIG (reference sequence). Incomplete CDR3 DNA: TGTGCCTGGAGTGTTGGGCAGTATAATTCACCC. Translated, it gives CAWSVGQYNSP. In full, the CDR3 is CAWSVGQYNSPLHF.

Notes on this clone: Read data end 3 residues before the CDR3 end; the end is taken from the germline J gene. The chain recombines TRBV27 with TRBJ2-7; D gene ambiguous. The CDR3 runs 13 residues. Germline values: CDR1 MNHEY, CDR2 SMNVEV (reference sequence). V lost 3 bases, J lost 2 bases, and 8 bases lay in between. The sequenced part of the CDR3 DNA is TGTGCCAGCAGTTTTGGGCGCCCCTACGAG. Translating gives CASSFGRPYE. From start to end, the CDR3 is CASSFGRPYEQYF.

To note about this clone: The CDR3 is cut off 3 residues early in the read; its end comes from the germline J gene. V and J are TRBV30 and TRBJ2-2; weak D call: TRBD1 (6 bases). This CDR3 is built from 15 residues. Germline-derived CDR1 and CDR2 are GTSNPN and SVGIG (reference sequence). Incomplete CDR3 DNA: TGTGCCTGGAGTGTACCCTCCACAGGGAATGAAAAG. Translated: CAWSVPSTGNEK. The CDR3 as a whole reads CAWSVPSTGNEKLFF. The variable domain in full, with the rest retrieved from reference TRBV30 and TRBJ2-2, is SQTIHQWPATLVQPVGSPLSLECTVEGTSNPNLYWYRQAAGRGLQLLFYSVGIGQISSEVPQNLSASRPQDRQFILSSKKLLLSDSGFYLCAWSVPSTGNEKLFFGEGSRLTVL.

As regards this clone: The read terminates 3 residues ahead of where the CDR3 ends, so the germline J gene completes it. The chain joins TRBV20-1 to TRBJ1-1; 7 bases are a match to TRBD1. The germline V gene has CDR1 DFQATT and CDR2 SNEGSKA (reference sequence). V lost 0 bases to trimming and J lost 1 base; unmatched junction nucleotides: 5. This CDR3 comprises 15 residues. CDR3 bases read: TGCAGTGCTAGAGATTTGCCAGGGGGGAACACTGAA. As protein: CSARDLPGGNTE. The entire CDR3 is CSARDLPGGNTEAFF.